Shown below are 4 T cell receptor beta chains from a single sample sequenced in a study of cytomegalovirus exposure and HLA in healthy donors. PCR amplification relied on 60 Vbeta primers (plus 13 Jbeta primers). Sequencing was performed with immunoSEQ multiplex PCR; in TCRdb, only in-frame clones are kept and a portion is missing. The table shows roughly 230,000 clones, with 78% occurring only once. The source material was PBMCs. The origin of the receptors is a boy younger than 18 in good health and CMV-seronegative.

The J gene is TRBJ1-5, the V gene TRBV2; D is perhaps TRBD1 (5 bases). Trimming cost V 10 bases and J 4 bases, with 14 bases left between them. CDR1 is SNHLY, CDR2 FYNNEI, per germline. This CDR3 has 13 residues. The CDR3 sequence: CATQTAPNQPQHF. The CDR3 DNA sequence: TGTGCCACCCAGACAGCGCCGAATCAGCCCCAGCATTTT.

This rearrangement joins TRBV6-1 to TRBJ1-1; D uncertain. CDR3 length: 12 residues. Germline values: CDR1 MNHNS, CDR2 SASEGT. V lost 7 bases, J lost 6 bases, and 12 bases lay in between. The chain's CDR3 is CASMRTVSEAFF. CDR3 in DNA: TGTGCCAGCATGCGGACTGTGTCTGAAGCTTTCTTT.

V gene TRBV6-6 combines with J gene TRBJ2-1, with D perhaps matching TRBD2 (6 bases). The V end was cut by 10 bases, the J end by 4 bases, with 11 bases between. CDR1 and CDR2 (germline): MNHNY, SVGAGI (reference sequence). The CDR3 totals 12 residues. CDR3 DNA: TGTGCCACCGCCGGGACTTACAATGAGCAGTTCTTC. It specifies CATAGTYNEQFF.

This clone was seen just once. This chain joins TRBV5-4 and TRBJ2-7; 16 bases are a match to TRBD2. The trim removed 4 bases at V and 6 bases at J, leaving 4 bases unmatched. There are 15 residues in the CDR3. The germline V gene encodes CDR1 SGHNT and CDR2 YYREEE (reference sequence). This CDR3 reads CASSAGTSGRGEQYF. CDR3 nucleotides: TGTGCCAGCAGCGCCGGGACTAGCGGGAGGGGCGAGCAGTACTTC.